Each of the 5 T cell receptor beta chains below was sequenced from the same sample in a study of blood T cell repertoires in COVID-19. The protocol was immunoSEQ multiplex PCR, while the TCRdb copy is restricted to in-frame clones and leaves out a portion. The sample has 65,000 to 95,000 clones; 89% are singletons. The sequencing input was peripheral blood. The receptor source for this set is a man at least 80 years old with acute or convalescent COVID-19.

The genes are TRBV7-9 and TRBJ2-5, with D maybe TRBD1 (6 bases). The CDR3 is 12 amino acids. Germline assignment: CDR1 SEHNR and CDR2 FQNEAQ (reference sequence). Deletions cut 6 bases from V and 7 bases from J, with 12 bases between. The CDR3 region has the DNA TGTGCCAGCAGACAGGGTTCCGGGACCCAGTACTTC. It codes for CASRQGSGTQYF. The variable domain in full, completed from reference TRBV7-9 and TRBJ2-5, reads DTGVSQNPRHKITKRGQNVTFRCDPISEHNRLYWYRQTLGQGPEFLTYFQNEAQLEKSRLLSDRFSAERPKGSFSTLEIQRTEQGDSAMYLCASRQGSGTQYFGPGTRLLVL.

The rearrangement joins TRBV2 to TRBJ1-2, with 9 bases lining up with TRBD1. V gave up 0 bases and J gave up 7 bases; unmatched junction bases: 3. This CDR3 is 14 amino acids long. From germline, CDR1 is SNHLY and CDR2 FYNNEI. This chain's CDR3 is CASSEATGGLGYTF. CDR3 DNA sequence: TGTGCCAGCAGTGAAGCGACAGGGGGGCTTGGCTACACCTTC.

V is TRBV27 and J is TRBJ2-7; 10 nucleotides line up with TRBD1. CDR3 length: 14 amino acids. J was trimmed by 3 bases and V by 4 bases; bases with no gene match: 3. Germline lookup yields CDR1 MNHEY and CDR2 SMNVEV (reference sequence). CDR3 in DNA: TGTGCCAGCAGTTACGGACAGGGGGACTACGAGCAGTACTTC. Translated, it gives CASSYGQGDYEQYF.

The chain joins TRBV6-4 to TRBJ1-5; TRBD1 aligns across 7 bases. V shed 3 bases and J 4 bases; nucleotides not matched to a gene: 6. Germline values: CDR1 MRHNA, CDR2 SNTAGT. This CDR3 region has 15 residues. Written as DNA, the CDR3 is TGTGCCAGCAGTGAACAGGCAGGGGGGAATCAGCCCCAGCATTTT. Translating gives CASSEQAGGNQPQHF.

The V and J genes are TRBV29-1 and TRBJ2-7; a weak D match, TRBD2 (5 bases). This CDR3 region has 13 residues. Germline V CDR1 and CDR2: SQVTM, ANQGSEA. V was trimmed by 8 bases and J by 5 bases, leaving 19 bases between them. In DNA, the CDR3 is TGCAGCTCCGACGGTGGGAGCGGCGACGAGCAGTACTTC. Its translation: CSSDGGSGDEQYF.